This TCR beta chain derives from a study of shared clonotypes between healthy human individuals. Here immunoSEQ multiplex PCR was the method, and the copy in TCRdb shows in-frame clones only, minus some. The sample contains roughly 2,000,000 clones, 93% of which appear only once. V was cut by 0 bases and J by 5 bases, with 5 bases left in between. The CDR3 runs to 12 residues. The V gene's germline CDR1 is MNHNY and CDR2 SVGAGI (reference sequence). Naive CD8 cells comprised CD45RO-negative, CCR7-positively selected cells, excluding terminally differentiated effector memory CD45RA+ cells. The clonotype originates from a man between 18 and 29 years old in good health. Some clones in this sample may be carry-over from other donors' samples. The gene calls are TRBV6-6 and TRBJ2-7; D uncertain. Sequenced input: naive CD8+ T cells from PBMCs. Here the CDR3 DNA reads TGTGCCAGCAGTTACTCGAATAACGAGCAGTACTTC. This encodes CASSYSNNEQYF.